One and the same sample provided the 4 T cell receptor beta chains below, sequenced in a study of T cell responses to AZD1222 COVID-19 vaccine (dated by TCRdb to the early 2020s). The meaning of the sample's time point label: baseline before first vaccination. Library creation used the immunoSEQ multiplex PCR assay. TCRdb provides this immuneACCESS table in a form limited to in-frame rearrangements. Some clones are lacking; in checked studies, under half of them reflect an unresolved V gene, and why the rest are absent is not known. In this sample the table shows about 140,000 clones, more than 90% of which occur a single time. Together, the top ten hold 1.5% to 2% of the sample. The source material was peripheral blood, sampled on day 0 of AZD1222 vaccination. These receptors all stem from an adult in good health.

CDR3 in amino acids: CASSTSRASTDTQYF. The CDR3 bases are TGTGCCAGCAGTACAAGTAGGGCTAGCACAGATACGCAGTATTTT. V and J are TRBV27 and TRBJ2-3; D gene unclear. The CDR3 consists of 15 residues. Looked up from germline, CDR1 is MNHEY and CDR2 is SMNVEV (reference sequence). The V gene lost 5 bases and the J gene lost 0 bases, with 12 bases spanning the gap.

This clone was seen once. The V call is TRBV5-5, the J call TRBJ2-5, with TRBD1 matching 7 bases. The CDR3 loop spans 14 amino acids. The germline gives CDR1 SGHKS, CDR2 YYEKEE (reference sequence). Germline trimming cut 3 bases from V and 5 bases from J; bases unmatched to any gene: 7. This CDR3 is CASSSLIQGETQYF. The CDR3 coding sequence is TGTGCCAGCAGCTCACTAATACAGGGGGAGACCCAGTACTTC.

This chain's CDR3 is CASFIGEGVGTNEQFF. CDR3 DNA sequence: TGTGCCAGCTTCATCGGGGAAGGGGTGGGCACGAATGAGCAGTTCTTC. The rearrangement joins TRBV21-1 to TRBJ2-1. TRBV21-1 is an annotated pseudogene. This CDR3 has 16 amino acids.

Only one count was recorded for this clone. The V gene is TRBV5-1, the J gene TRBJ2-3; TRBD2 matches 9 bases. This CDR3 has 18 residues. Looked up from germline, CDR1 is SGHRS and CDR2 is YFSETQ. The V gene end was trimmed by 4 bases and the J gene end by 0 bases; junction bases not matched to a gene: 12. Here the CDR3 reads CASSPSPYTSGSTDTQYF. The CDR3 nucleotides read TGCGCCAGCAGCCCTTCTCCATACACTAGCGGGAGCACAGATACGCAGTATTTT.